Reported below is one T cell receptor (beta chain). Its antigen remains unidentified. 60 Vbeta and 13 Jbeta primers were used in PCR. Profiling relied on immunoSEQ multiplex PCR, and the TCRdb table lists in-frame clones only, not all of them. Of 85,000 to 95,000 clones listed, over 75% are singletons. The data were obtained in a study of cytomegalovirus exposure and HLA in healthy donors. Trimming at V came to 7 bases and at J to 9 bases, leaving 6 bases not matched to a gene. This CDR3 region has 14 residues. Germline CDR1 reads SNHLY; CDR2 reads FYNNEI. Study results and caveats: As immune exposure information, only CMV serostatus was available. Among the sequence variants, a highly shared cluster was likely an artifact of sequencing. DRB1 showed the most TCR associations and HLA-C the fewest in a later analysis, as rates varied by HLA locus.

Sample: PBMCs. The receptor was derived from a man aged 30 to 39 in good health and CMV-seropositive. The V and J genes are TRBV2 and TRBJ1-6; 10 nucleotides align to TRBD1. CDR3 DNA sequence: TGTGCCAGCAATTTCGGACAGGGGGTTTCACCCCTCCACTTT. Its translation: CASNFGQGVSPLHF.